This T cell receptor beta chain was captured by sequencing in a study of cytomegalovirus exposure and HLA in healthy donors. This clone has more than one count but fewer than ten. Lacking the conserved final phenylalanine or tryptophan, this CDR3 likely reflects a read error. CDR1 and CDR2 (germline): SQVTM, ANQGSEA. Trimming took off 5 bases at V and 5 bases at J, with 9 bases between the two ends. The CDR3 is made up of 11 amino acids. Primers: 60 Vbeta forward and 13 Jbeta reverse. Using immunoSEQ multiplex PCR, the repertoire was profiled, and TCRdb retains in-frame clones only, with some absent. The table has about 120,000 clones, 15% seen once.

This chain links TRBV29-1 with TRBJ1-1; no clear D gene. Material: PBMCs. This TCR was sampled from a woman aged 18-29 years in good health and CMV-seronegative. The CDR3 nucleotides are TGCAGCGTTCGGAGTGCTACTGAAGCTTTCCTT. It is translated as CSVRSATEAFL.